This entry concerns a single T cell receptor beta chain. Its specificity is unknown. The germline gives CDR1 SEHNR, CDR2 FQNEAQ (reference sequence). The CDR3 has 14 amino acids. After removal of 2 bases from V and 8 bases from J, the junction contained 6 bases not matched to a gene. The assay was immunoSEQ multiplex PCR, and TCRdb's table has in-frame clones only and misses some. Seen here are under 35,000 clones, about 81% observed once, and the top ten hold around 2.7%. This sample was taken from a study of T cells in narcolepsy. Turning to the study itself: Healthy controls were enrolled alongside patients with narcolepsy type 1 or type 2.

Study results and caveats: Autoreactive HCRT-specific and TRIB2-specific clonotypes were marked in same-patient CSF-versus-blood CD4+ comparisons.

Material: CD45RA- memory CD4+ T cells from PBMCs. This clonotype originated in a human donor with narcolepsy. This rearrangement joins TRBV7-9 to TRBJ1-2; 9 positions match TRBD1. CDR3 DNA: TGTGCCAGCAGCTTAACAACAGGGGGCGGCGGCTACACCTTC. Its translation: CASSLTTGGGGYTF.